Shown below are 2 T cell receptor beta chains from a single sample sequenced in a study of blood T cell repertoires in COVID-19. The protocol was immunoSEQ multiplex PCR, while the TCRdb copy is restricted to in-frame clones and leaves out a portion. The table lists around 97,000 clones, nearly 90% of them singletons. The sample consisted of peripheral blood. These receptor sequences come from a man in his forties or fifties in a cohort sampled during active COVID-19.

V gene TRBV28 combines with J gene TRBJ2-1; D gene unclear. CDR3 length equals 16 residues. Germline V gene data show CDR1 as MDHEN and CDR2 as SYDVKM. V lost 4 bases and J lost 0, with 13 bases in between. CDR3 sequence: CASSSHTPGSYNEQFF. CDR3 in DNA: TGTGCCAGCAGTTCCCATACCCCCGGCTCCTACAATGAGCAGTTCTTC.

This chain links TRBV14 with TRBJ1-1; D call uncertain. The V end lost 0 bases, the J end lost 3 bases, and 14 bases lay between the germline ends. The germline V gene encodes CDR1 SGHDN and CDR2 FVKESK. This CDR3 region has 16 residues. CDR3 amino acids: CASSQDVMDSDTEAFF. The CDR3, as DNA: TGTGCCAGCAGCCAAGACGTTATGGATAGCGACACTGAAGCTTTCTTT. Using reference TRBV14 and TRBJ1-1 for the parts outside the CDR3, the full variable domain is EAGVTQFPSHSVIEKGQTVTLRCDPISGHDNLYWYRRVMGKEIKFLLHFVKESKQDESGMPNNRFLAERTGGTYSTLKVQPAELEDSGVYFCASSQDVMDSDTEAFFGQGTRLTVV.